The rows below give T cell receptor beta chains drawn from one sample of a study of T cell repertoires in cytomegalovirus infection. TCRdb fed the reads into MiXCR, producing one record per CDR3 protein. The data show 200,000 to 250,000 distinct CDR3 sequences, 20% to 25% seen once. Sequencing used CD8+ T cells from PBMCs. The receptors come from a human donor in good health (CMV status not recorded). Some clones in this sample may be carry-over from other donors' samples. Each CDR3 is given with its conserved first and last residue. D genes are given only for firm matches. A clone size is listed for some rows: how often the clone was seen (once, few, many), or a class if it is expanded.

TRBJ2-1	TRBV7-9	TRBD1	15	-	CASSSRDRAYNEQFF	TGTGCCAGCAGCTCCCGGGACAGGGCTTACAATGAGCAGTTCTTC
TRBJ1-5	TRBV10-2	-	15	few	CASSESGAFNQPQHF	TGCGCCAGCAGTGAGTCAGGGGCTTTCAATCAGCCCCAGCATTTT
TRBJ2-5	TRBV7-2	TRBD2	15	many	CASSGGTSVRETQYF	TGTGCCAGCAGCGGGGGGACTAGCGTGAGGGAGACCCAGTACTTC
TRBJ1-5	TRBV20-1	TRBD1	14	few	CSARDRTGYQPQHF	TGCAGTGCTCGGGACAGGACGGGGTATCAGCCCCAGCATTTT
TRBJ2-3	TRBV20-1	TRBD2	15	few	CSAPWTSGVTDTQYF	TGCAGTGCTCCCTGGACTAGCGGAGTCACAGATACGCAGTATTTT
TRBJ1-6	TRBV3-1	-	16	-	CASSQGGTFYNSPLHF	TGTGCCAGCAGCCAAGGTGGTACCTTCTATAATTCACCCCTCCACTTT
TRBJ1-4	TRBV20-1	-	14	few	CSARHGSTNEKLFF	TGCAGTGCCCGACACGGGAGCACTAATGAAAAACTGTTTTTT
TRBJ2-5	TRBV20-1	-	15	-	CSATRMGPKGETQYF	TGCAGTGCTACTCGGATGGGACCCAAAGGGGAGACCCAGTACTTC
TRBJ2-1	TRBV19	-	14	few	CASSTSSTDNEQFF	TGTGCCAGTAGTACCTCTAGTACAGACAATGAGCAGTTCTTC
TRBJ1-1	TRBV29-1	-	13	few	CSVQQAMNTEAFF	TGCAGCGTTCAGCAGGCCATGAACACTGAAGCTTTCTTT
TRBJ2-1	TRBV28	-	14	few	CASSFGSLSNEQFF	TGTGCCAGCAGTTTTGGGTCCTTATCGAATGAGCAGTTCTTC
TRBJ2-1	TRBV19	-	15	few	CASSIELSSYNEQFF	TGTGCCAGTAGTATAGAGCTCAGCTCCTACAATGAGCAGTTCTTC
TRBJ2-7	TRBV20-1	-	15	-	CSAERRRDPVYEQYF	TGCAGTGCGGAGAGAAGACGTGATCCGGTCTACGAGCAGTACTTC
TRBJ2-1	TRBV15	-	15	many	CATSREGGVYNEQFF	TGTGCCACCAGCAGAGAAGGAGGGGTCTACAATGAGCAGTTCTTC
TRBJ1-1	TRBV7-2	TRBD1	14	many	CASSWAGGNTEAFF	TGTGCCAGCAGCTGGGCAGGGGGGAACACTGAAGCTTTCTTT
TRBJ1-2	TRBV20-1	-	11	-	CSARELTGYTF	TGCAGTGCTAGAGAACTGACCGGCTACACCTTC
TRBJ1-1	TRBV7-6	-	16	many	CASSTEQGGVNTEAFF	TGTGCCAGCAGCACGGAACAGGGAGGGGTGAACACTGAAGCTTTCTTT
TRBJ2-7	TRBV29-1	TRBD1	13	-	CSVERDSPYEQYF	TGCAGCGTTGAAAGGGACAGTCCCTACGAGCAGTACTTC
TRBJ2-1	TRBV7-9	-	16	-	CASSLVGGGPDNEQFF	TGTGCCAGCAGCTTAGTAGGGGGGGGGCCCGACAATGAGCAGTTCTTC
TRBJ1-5	TRBV28	-	14	many	CASSSPRLDQPQHF	TGTGCCAGCAGTTCACCGCGACTTGATCAGCCCCAGCATTTT
TRBJ2-2	TRBV12-3/TRBV12-4	-	14	few	CASSLATPFGELFF	TGTGCCAGCAGTTTAGCGACACCTTTCGGGGAGCTGTTTTTT
TRBJ2-7	TRBV19	-	13	few	CASSIGLNYEQYF	TGTGCCAGTAGTATAGGTTTGAACTACGAGCAGTACTTC
TRBJ2-1	TRBV18	-	14	-	CASSPPAGVGEQFF	TGTGCCAGCTCACCACCGGCAGGGGTCGGTGAGCAGTTCTTC
TRBJ2-5	TRBV27	TRBD1	14	-	CASSPHRGQETQYF	TGTGCCAGCAGTCCACACAGGGGCCAAGAGACCCAGTACTTC
TRBJ2-7	TRBV12-3/TRBV12-4	-	15	few	CASTTSSRGGNEQYF	TGTGCCAGCACGACAAGCTCCAGGGGAGGCAACGAGCAGTACTTC
TRBJ1-2	TRBV7-9	TRBD1	12	-	CASSSPGQEVTF	TGTGCCAGCAGCTCCCCGGGACAGGAGGTCACCTTC
TRBJ1-6	TRBV15	-	17	-	CATSSESYSSYNSPLHF	TGTGCCACCAGCAGCGAGAGTTATAGCTCCTATAATTCACCCCTCCACTTT
TRBJ1-5	TRBV15	-	12	-	CATREGGQPQHF	TGTGCCACCCGGGAGGGGGGCCAGCCCCAGCATTTT
TRBJ2-4	TRBV7-3	-	13	few	CASSVNRGLLQYF	TGTGCCAGCAGCGTCAACCGGGGCCTCCTTCAGTACTTC
TRBJ1-1	TRBV12-3/TRBV12-4	TRBD1	16	many	CASSSGGLGENTEAFF	TGTGCCAGCAGTTCAGGGGGTCTGGGAGAAAACACTGAAGCTTTCTTT
TRBJ2-7	TRBV5-5	TRBD1	14	few	CASSLTGGPYEQYF	TGTGCCAGCAGCTTGACAGGGGGGCCCTACGAGCAGTACTTC
TRBJ1-1	TRBV6-5	-	15	-	CASGSEPGMNTEAFF	TGTGCCAGCGGGAGTGAACCAGGGATGAACACTGAAGCTTTCTTT
TRBJ2-7	TRBV9	-	14	-	CASREGEYSYEQYF	TGTGCCAGCAGGGAAGGGGAATATTCCTACGAGCAGTACTTC
TRBJ2-1	TRBV20-1	TRBD2	18	few	CSARRSGTSGGAYNEQFF	TGCAGTGCTAGACGCTCCGGGACTAGCGGGGGGGCCTACAATGAGCAGTTCTTC
TRBJ2-1	TRBV4-1	TRBD2	18	-	CASSHGEERGSSYNEQFF	TGCGCCAGCAGCCACGGGGAGGAGCGGGGGAGCTCCTACAATGAGCAGTTCTTC
TRBJ2-3	TRBV14	TRBD1	19	-	CASSQGDRGRVIRTDTQYF	TGTGCCAGCAGCCAAGGTGACAGGGGGCGCGTAATTCGGACAGATACGCAGTATTTT
TRBJ2-1	TRBV27	-	15	few	CASSPMRGAYNEQFF	TGTGCCAGCAGTCCTATGCGGGGTGCCTACAATGAGCAGTTCTTC
TRBJ1-2	TRBV12-3/TRBV12-4	TRBD1	14	many	CASRVLDRGGGYTF	TGTGCCAGCAGGGTCCTGGACAGGGGAGGTGGCTACACCTTC
TRBJ2-1	TRBV7-6	TRBD2	18	many	CASSSSGLLAGAINEQFF	TGTGCCAGCAGCTCCTCTGGCCTCCTAGCGGGGGCCATCAATGAGCAGTTCTTC
TRBJ1-2	TRBV28	TRBD1	15	few	CASSFLPRDSYGYTF	TGTGCCAGCAGTTTCCTCCCCCGGGACAGCTATGGCTACACCTTC
TRBJ2-4	TRBV7-9	-	13	-	CASSSPESNIQYF	TGTGCCAGCAGCTCGCCGGAGAGTAACATTCAGTACTTC
TRBJ1-1	TRBV5-1	-	16	-	CASSLWPPGTGTEAFF	TGCGCCAGCAGCTTGTGGCCCCCAGGGACGGGCACTGAAGCTTTCTTT
TRBJ2-7	TRBV7-2	-	14	many	CASSLYGSTYEQYF	TGTGCCAGCAGCTTATACGGCAGCACCTACGAGCAGTACTTC
TRBJ2-3	TRBV10-3	-	13	-	CAISESGVDTQYF	TGTGCCATCAGTGAGTCGGGGGTTGATACGCAGTATTTT
TRBJ2-3	TRBV7-9	-	14	many	CASSPPGGTDTQYF	TGTGCCAGCAGCCCCCCGGGTGGCACAGATACGCAGTATTTT
TRBJ1-1	TRBV7-2	-	13	many	CASSFAGNTEAFF	TGTGCCAGCAGCTTTGCAGGGAACACTGAAGCTTTCTTT